This is a list of T cell receptor beta chains from one sample in a study of blood T cell repertoires in COVID-19. Measured with immunoSEQ multiplex PCR; TCRdb has only the in-frame clones, and not every one. The sample records about 280,000 clones, about 85% being singletons. The sample consisted of PBMCs or T cells enriched from blood (not recorded which). The source of these receptors is a woman in her 50s who had recovered from COVID-19. The CDR3 runs from the conserved cysteine through the conserved F or W. The D gene is left open where the match is weak. The listing skips clone size in some rows; elsewhere it reads once, few, many or a size class.

TRBV28	NA	TRBD1	TRBJ1-5	CASSRGQGSNQPQHF	TGTGCCAGCAGTCGCGGACAGGGTTCTAATCAGCCCCAGCATTTT
TRBV9	NA	TRBD1	TRBJ2-1	CASSVAEGAPNEQFF	TGTGCCAGCAGCGTAGCCGAGGGGGCCCCCAATGAGCAGTTCTTC
TRBV5-4	NA	TRBD1	TRBJ1-1	CASSPDRGYGGTEAFF	TGTGCCAGCAGTCCGGACAGGGGGTACGGGGGCACTGAAGCTTTCTTT
TRBV4-1	NA	NA	TRBJ2-2	CASSHLNTGELFF	TGCGCCAGCAGCCACCTGAACACCGGGGAGCTGTTTTTT
TRBV25-1	once	NA	TRBJ2-3	CASSGRVSTDTQYF	TGTGCCAGCAGTGGCAGGGTTAGCACAGATACGCAGTATTTT
TRBV5-8	NA	TRBD1	TRBJ2-5	CASSSGGGSLETQYF	TGTGCCAGCAGCTCAGGGGGCGGCTCGCTCGAGACCCAGTACTTC
TRBV11-2	NA	NA	TRBJ1-6	CASSLQENNSPLHF	TGTGCCAGCAGCTTACAGGAAAATAATTCACCCCTCCACTTT
TRBV19	once	NA	TRBJ2-3	CASSSRRGGVTDTQYF	TGTGCCAGTAGTTCGAGGAGGGGGGGAGTCACAGATACGCAGTATTTT
TRBV19	NA	NA	TRBJ2-7	CASSIGREGYEQYF	TGTGCCAGTAGTATCGGCCGGGAAGGATACGAGCAGTACTTC
TRBV5-1	NA	NA	TRBJ2-3	CASSFRGTSTDTQYF	TGCGCCAGCAGCTTCAGGGGGACTAGCACAGATACGCAGTATTTT
TRBV11-2	NA	TRBD1	TRBJ2-7	CASSFTQTGTYEQYF	TGTGCCAGCAGCTTCACGCAGACAGGGACATACGAGCAGTACTTC
TRBV7-9	NA	NA	TRBJ1-4	CASSFRTGTSNEKLFF	TGTGCCAGCAGCTTTCGAACCGGGACATCGAATGAAAAACTGTTTTTT
TRBV18	NA	TRBD2	TRBJ2-3	CASSRTTSVDTDTQYF	TGTGCCAGCTCACGTACGACTAGCGTCGACACAGATACGCAGTATTTT
TRBV6-5	NA	NA	TRBJ1-2	CASRPNPDRSYGYTF	TGTGCCAGCAGACCCAACCCGGACAGATCTTATGGCTACACCTTC
TRBV18	NA	TRBD1	TRBJ1-5	CASSPDRDSPQHF	TGTGCCAGCTCACCCGACCGGGACAGTCCCCAGCATTTT
TRBV21-1	NA	NA	TRBJ2-1	CASSVRTGPVYNEQFF	TGTGCCAGCAGCGTACGGACAGGCCCCGTCTACAATGAGCAGTTCTTC
TRBV23-1	NA	NA	TRBJ2-7	CASSQPQAFYEQYF	TGCGCCAGCAGTCAACCACAGGCGTTCTACGAGCAGTACTTC
TRBV7-8	NA	NA	TRBJ1-5	CASSLALGNQPQHF	TGTGCCAGCAGCTTAGCGCTCGGGAATCAGCCCCAGCATTTT
TRBV6-1	NA	TRBD1	TRBJ1-1	CASSEFYRGGMNTEAFF	TGTGCCAGCAGTGAATTTTACAGGGGGGGAATGAACACTGAAGCTTTCTTT
TRBV7-8	once	TRBD2	TRBJ2-1	CASSSTSGTYNEQFF	TGTGCCAGCAGCTCGACTAGCGGAACTTACAATGAGCAGTTCTTC
TRBV6-5	NA	TRBD2	TRBJ2-1	CASRRTSGRYNEQFF	TGTGCCAGCAGACGGACTAGCGGCCGTTACAATGAGCAGTTCTTC
TRBV2	NA	TRBD1	TRBJ1-1	CASTGDSSNTEAFF	TGTGCCAGCACCGGGGACAGCTCGAACACTGAAGCTTTCTTT
TRBV6-5	NA	TRBD1	TRBJ1-1	CASSPTGVRRTEAFF	TGTGCCAGCAGCCCGACAGGGGTTAGACGGACTGAAGCTTTCTTT
TRBV11-2	NA	NA	TRBJ1-1	CASSLERNTEAFF	TGTGCCAGCAGCTTAGAGAGGAACACTGAAGCTTTCTTT
TRBV4-2	NA	TRBD2	TRBJ2-3	CASSPDFRSGGSATQYF	TGTGCCAGCAGCCCCGACTTTCGGAGCGGGGGGTCCGCTACGCAGTATTTT
TRBV27	NA	TRBD1	TRBJ2-3	CASGWTGDTQYF	TGTGCCAGCGGCTGGACAGGAGATACGCAGTATTTT
TRBV7-9	NA	NA	TRBJ1-6	CASSPRGGNSPLHF	TGTGCCAGCAGCCCCAGGGGCGGGAATTCACCCCTCCACTTT
TRBV19	NA	NA	TRBJ1-6	CASRTAGYSPLHF	TGTGCCAGCAGGACAGCGGGATATTCACCCCTCCACTTT
TRBV6-5	NA	NA	TRBJ1-5	CASSLDSPNQPQHF	TGTGCCAGCAGTCTTGACAGCCCCAATCAGCCCCAGCATTTT
TRBV11-2	NA	TRBD1	TRBJ2-5	CASRPGQNQETQYF	TGTGCCAGCAGGCCGGGACAGAACCAAGAGACCCAGTACTTC
TRBV12-3/TRBV12-4	NA	TRBD1	TRBJ1-5	CASSSGQGQPQHF	TGTGCCAGCAGTTCCGGACAGGGACAGCCCCAGCATTTT